This T cell receptor beta chain was recorded in a study of blood T cell repertoires in COVID-19. About the study: From the United States, Italy and Spain came samples of acute and convalescent COVID-19. In each case, the material was cDNA or gDNA derived from T cells, B-cell-depleted T cells, or PBMCs.

The CDR3 runs to 15 residues. With 4 bases removed from V and 0 bases from J, the gap between germline ends came to 12 bases. The germline gives CDR1 MGHRA, CDR2 YSYEKL. In the original workflow: Reference gene primer amplification gave nucleated cell count estimates. Measured with immunoSEQ multiplex PCR; TCRdb has only the in-frame clones, and not every one. Clone size and the V and J calls come from that table; the DNA yielded D and trimming. In the table there are some 220,000 clones, 84% of which are singletons. This clone is a singleton in its sample. This rearrangement joins TRBV4-1 to TRBJ1-1; D is unresolved. Sequenced input: peripheral blood. This clonotype was sampled from a middle-aged man with acute or convalescent COVID-19. The CDR3 sequence is CASSPIGSVNTEAFF. The CDR3 DNA follows: TGCGCCAGCAGCCCCATCGGAAGCGTGAACACTGAAGCTTTCTTT.